This T cell receptor beta chain was recorded in a study of T cell responses to AZD1222 COVID-19 vaccine. The assay was immunoSEQ multiplex PCR, and TCRdb's table has in-frame clones only and misses some. The sample contains around 180,000 clones, 90% to 95% of which appear only once. The CDR3 covers 14 residues. With 7 bases clipped from V and 3 bases from J, the junction kept 5 bases outside the gene matches. Germline V lookup: CDR1 MNHEY, CDR2 SVGAGI. Sequencing used peripheral blood, obtained on day 0 of AZD1222 vaccination. The rearrangement links TRBV6-5 to TRBJ1-3; 8 nucleotides agree with TRBD1. The origin of this receptor is an adult in good health. The CDR3 nucleotides read TGTGCCAGCACAGGGGGCGCTTATGGAAACACCATATATTTT. Translated: CASTGGAYGNTIYF.